This T cell receptor (beta chain) was profiled in a study of blood T cells in healthy people across ages. Study-wide points: Conclusively comparing naive with antigen-experienced cells was impossible with unsorted PBMCs. Older individuals had lower TCR beta diversity per million T cells (the decline was roughly linear).

A second PCR, run for about 7 to 11 cycles, used a sample-barcoded 5' primer plus a J-beta primer mix. The study obtained at least 3 million CDR3-containing paired-end reads from every sample. TCRdb reanalysed the 5' RACE reads using MiXCR and keeps one entry per CDR3 protein. The repertoire holds around 1.7 million distinct CDR3 sequences, approximately 30% seen once, with 7.7% in the top ten. Germline-derived CDR1 and CDR2 are SGHRS and YFSETQ. The V end lost 3 bases, the J end lost 4 bases, and 11 bases lay between the germline ends. The CDR3 totals 13 residues. This clonotype was observed a handful of times. Its antigen is undetermined.

This clonotype was sampled from a woman in her twenties or thirties in good health. What was sequenced was blood. The J gene is TRBJ2-7, the V gene TRBV5-1; the D is unclear. Here the CDR3 DNA reads TGCGCCAGCAGCTCGGACCTGGGGTACGAGCAGTACTTC. It specifies CASSSDLGYEQYF.